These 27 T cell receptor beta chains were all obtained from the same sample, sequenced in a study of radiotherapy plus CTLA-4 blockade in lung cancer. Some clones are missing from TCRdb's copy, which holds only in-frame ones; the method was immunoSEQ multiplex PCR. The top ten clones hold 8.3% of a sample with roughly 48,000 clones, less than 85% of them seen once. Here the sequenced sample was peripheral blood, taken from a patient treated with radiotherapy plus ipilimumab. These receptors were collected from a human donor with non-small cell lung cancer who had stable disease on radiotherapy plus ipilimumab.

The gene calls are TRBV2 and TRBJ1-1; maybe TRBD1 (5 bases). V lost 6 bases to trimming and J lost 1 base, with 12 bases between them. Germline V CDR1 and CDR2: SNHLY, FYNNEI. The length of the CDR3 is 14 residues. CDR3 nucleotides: TGTGCCAGCAGCGGGGGAGAGTCGAACACTGAAGCTTTCTTT. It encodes CASSGGESNTEAFF.

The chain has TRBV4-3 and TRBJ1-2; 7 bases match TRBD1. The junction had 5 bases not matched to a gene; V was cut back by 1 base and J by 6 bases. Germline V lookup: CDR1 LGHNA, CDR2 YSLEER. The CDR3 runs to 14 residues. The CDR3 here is CASSQGQGTDGYTF. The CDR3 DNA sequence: TGCGCCAGCAGCCAAGGACAGGGTACGGATGGCTACACCTTC.

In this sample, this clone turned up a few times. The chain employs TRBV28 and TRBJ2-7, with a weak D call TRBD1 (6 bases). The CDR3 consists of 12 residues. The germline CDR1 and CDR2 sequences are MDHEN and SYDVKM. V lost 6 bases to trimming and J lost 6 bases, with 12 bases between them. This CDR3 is CASSPGDREQYV. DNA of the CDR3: TGTGCCAGCAGCCCAGGGGATCGCGAGCAGTACGTC.

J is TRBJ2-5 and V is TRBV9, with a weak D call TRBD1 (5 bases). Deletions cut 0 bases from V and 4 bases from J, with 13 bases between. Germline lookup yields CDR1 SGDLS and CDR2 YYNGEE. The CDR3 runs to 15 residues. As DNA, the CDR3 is TGTGCCAGCAGCGTAGAGGGGCTGAGTATAGAGACCCAGTACTTC. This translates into CASSVEGLSIETQYF.

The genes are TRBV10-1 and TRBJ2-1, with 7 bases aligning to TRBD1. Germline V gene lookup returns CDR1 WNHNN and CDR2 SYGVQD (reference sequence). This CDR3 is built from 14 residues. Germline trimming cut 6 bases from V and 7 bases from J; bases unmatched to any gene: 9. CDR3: CASSGQVSLNEQFF. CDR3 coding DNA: TGCGCCAGCAGCGGACAGGTCTCCCTAAATGAGCAGTTCTTC.

CDR3 residues: CASSDSGANTGELFF. The CDR3, as DNA: TGTGCCAGCAGTGACTCGGGGGCGAACACCGGGGAGCTGTTTTTT. This chain connects TRBV6-4 to TRBJ2-2, with D perhaps being TRBD1 or TRBD2 (5 bases each). Per germline, CDR1 MRHNA and CDR2 SNTAGT. V lost 0 bases and J lost 0, with 5 bases in between. This CDR3 region has 15 residues.

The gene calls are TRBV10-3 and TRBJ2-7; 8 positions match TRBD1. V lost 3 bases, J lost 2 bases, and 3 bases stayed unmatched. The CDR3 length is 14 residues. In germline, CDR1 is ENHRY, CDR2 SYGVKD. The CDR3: CAISELGQAYEQYF. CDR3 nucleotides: TGTGCCATCAGTGAACTGGGACAGGCCTACGAGCAGTACTTC.

The CDR3 protein is CASRRTGISYEQYV. For the CDR3, the DNA is TGTGCCAGCAGACGGACAGGGATCTCCTACGAGCAGTACGTC. The chain uses TRBV6-5 and TRBJ2-7; 8 positions agree with TRBD1. CDR1 is MNHEY and CDR2 is SVGAGI in the germline V gene. J lost 0 bases, V lost 6 bases, and 4 bases had no gene match. This CDR3 is 14 amino acids long.

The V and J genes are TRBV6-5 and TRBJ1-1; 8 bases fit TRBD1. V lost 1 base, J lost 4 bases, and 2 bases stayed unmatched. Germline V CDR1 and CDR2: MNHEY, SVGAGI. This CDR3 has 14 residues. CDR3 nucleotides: TGTGCCAGCAGTTACTTACAGGGGGGCACTGAAGCTTTCTTT. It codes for CASSYLQGGTEAFF.

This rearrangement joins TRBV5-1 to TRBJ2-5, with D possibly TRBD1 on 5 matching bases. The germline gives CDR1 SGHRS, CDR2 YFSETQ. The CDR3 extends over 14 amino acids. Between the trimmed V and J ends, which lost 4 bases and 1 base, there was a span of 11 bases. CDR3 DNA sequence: TGCGCCAGCAGCATAACAGGATTCCAAGAGACCCAGTACTTC. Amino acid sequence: CASSITGFQETQYF.

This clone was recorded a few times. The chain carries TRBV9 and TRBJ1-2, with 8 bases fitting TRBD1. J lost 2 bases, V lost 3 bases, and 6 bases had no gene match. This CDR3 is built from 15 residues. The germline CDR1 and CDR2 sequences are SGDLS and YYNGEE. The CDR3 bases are TGTGCCAGCAGCGGAAAGACAGGGGTGAACTATGGCTACACCTTC. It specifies CASSGKTGVNYGYTF.

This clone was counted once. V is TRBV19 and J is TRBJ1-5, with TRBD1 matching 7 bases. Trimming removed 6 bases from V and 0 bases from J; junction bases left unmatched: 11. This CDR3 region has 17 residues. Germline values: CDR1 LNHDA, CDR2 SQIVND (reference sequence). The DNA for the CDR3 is TGTGCCAGTAGACCAAAGGGACAGTTCTTTAGCAATCAGCCCCAGCATTTT. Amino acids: CASRPKGQFFSNQPQHF.

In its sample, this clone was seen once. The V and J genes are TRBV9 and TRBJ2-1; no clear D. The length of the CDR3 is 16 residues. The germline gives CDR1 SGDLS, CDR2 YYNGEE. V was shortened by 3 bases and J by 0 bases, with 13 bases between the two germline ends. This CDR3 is CASSAEVVGSYNEQFF. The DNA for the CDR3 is TGTGCCAGCAGCGCAGAAGTCGTCGGCTCCTACAATGAGCAGTTCTTC.

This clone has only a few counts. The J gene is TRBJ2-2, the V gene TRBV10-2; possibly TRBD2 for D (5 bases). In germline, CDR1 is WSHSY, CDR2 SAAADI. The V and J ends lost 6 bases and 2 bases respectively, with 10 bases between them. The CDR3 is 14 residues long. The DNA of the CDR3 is TGCGCCAGCAGGGGGAGACAAAACACCGGGGAGCTGTTTTTT. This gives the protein CASRGRQNTGELFF.

This CDR3 is CASSPPSPQGFYGYTF. CDR3 sequence (DNA): TGTGCCAGCTCACCACCGTCGCCACAGGGTTTCTACGGCTACACCTTC. The genes are TRBV18 and TRBJ1-2; tentative D call: TRBD1 (6 bases). The V end lost 0 bases, the J end lost 8 bases, and 19 bases lay between the germline ends. Germline V gene data show CDR1 as KGHSH and CDR2 as LQKENI. There are 16 residues in the CDR3.

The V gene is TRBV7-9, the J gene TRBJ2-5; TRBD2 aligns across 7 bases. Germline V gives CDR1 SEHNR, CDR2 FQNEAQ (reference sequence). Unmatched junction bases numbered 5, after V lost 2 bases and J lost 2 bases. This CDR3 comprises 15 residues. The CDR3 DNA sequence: TGTGCCAGCAGCTTACACAGCGGGGTTCAAGAGACCCAGTACTTC. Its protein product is CASSLHSGVQETQYF.

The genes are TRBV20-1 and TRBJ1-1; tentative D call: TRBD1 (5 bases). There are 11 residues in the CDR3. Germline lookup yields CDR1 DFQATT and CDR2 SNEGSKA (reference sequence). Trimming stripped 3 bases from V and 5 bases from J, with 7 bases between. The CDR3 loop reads CSARGQTEAFF. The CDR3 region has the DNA TGCAGTGCTAGGGGGCAGACTGAAGCTTTCTTT.

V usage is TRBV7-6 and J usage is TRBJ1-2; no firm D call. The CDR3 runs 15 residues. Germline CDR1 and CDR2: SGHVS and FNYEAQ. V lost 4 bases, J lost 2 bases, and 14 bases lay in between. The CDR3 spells CASSSKAGLNYGYTF. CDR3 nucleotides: TGTGCCAGCAGCTCCAAGGCAGGCCTCAACTATGGCTACACCTTC.

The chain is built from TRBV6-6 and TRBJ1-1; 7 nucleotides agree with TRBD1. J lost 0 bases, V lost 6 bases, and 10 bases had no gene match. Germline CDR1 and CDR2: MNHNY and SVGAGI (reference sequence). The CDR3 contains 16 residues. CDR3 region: CASSDRDSLMNTEAFF. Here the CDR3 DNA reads TGTGCCAGCAGCGACAGGGACAGCTTAATGAACACTGAAGCTTTCTTT.

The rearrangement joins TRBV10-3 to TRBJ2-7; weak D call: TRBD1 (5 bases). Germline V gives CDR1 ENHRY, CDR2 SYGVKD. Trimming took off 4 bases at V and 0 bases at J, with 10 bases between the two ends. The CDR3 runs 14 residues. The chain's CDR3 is CAISGQSASYEQYF. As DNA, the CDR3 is TGTGCCATCAGTGGACAGAGTGCCTCCTACGAGCAGTACTTC.

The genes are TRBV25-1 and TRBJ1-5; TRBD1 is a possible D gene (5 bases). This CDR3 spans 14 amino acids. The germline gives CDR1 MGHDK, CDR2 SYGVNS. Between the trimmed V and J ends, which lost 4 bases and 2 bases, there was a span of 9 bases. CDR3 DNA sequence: TGTGCCAGCAGTGTGCAGGGAGGCAATCAGCCCCAGCATTTT. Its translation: CASSVQGGNQPQHF. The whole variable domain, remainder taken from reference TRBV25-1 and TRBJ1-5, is EADIYQTPRYLVIGTGKKITLECSQTMGHDKMYWYQQDPGMELHLIHYSYGVNSTEKGDLSSESTVSRIRTEHFPLTLESARPSHTSQYLCASSVQGGNQPQHFGDGTRLSIL.

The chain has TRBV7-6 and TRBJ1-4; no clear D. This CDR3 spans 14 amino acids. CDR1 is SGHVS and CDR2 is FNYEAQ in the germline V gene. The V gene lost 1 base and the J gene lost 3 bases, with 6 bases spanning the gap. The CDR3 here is CASSLDSSNEKLFF. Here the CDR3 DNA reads TGTGCCAGCAGCTTAGACAGTTCTAATGAAAAACTGTTTTTT. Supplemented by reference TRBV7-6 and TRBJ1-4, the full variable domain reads GAGVSQSPRYKVTKRGQDVALRCDPISGHVSLYWYRQALGQGPEFLTYFNYEAQQDKSGLPNDRFSAERPEGSISTLTIQRTEQRDSAMYRCASSLDSSNEKLFFGSGTQLSVL.

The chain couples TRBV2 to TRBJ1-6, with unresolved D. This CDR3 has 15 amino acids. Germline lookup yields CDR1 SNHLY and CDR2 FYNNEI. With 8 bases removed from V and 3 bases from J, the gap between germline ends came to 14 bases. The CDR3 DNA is TGTGCCAGCCTAGAGGGTAGGCACTATAATTCACCCCTCCACTTT. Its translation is CASLEGRHYNSPLHF.

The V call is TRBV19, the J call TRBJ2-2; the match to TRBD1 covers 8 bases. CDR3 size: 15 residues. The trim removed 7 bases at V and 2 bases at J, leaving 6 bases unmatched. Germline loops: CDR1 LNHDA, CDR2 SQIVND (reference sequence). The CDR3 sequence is CASNPTGANTGELFF. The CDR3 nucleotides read TGTGCCAGTAATCCGACAGGGGCCAACACCGGGGAGCTGTTTTTT.

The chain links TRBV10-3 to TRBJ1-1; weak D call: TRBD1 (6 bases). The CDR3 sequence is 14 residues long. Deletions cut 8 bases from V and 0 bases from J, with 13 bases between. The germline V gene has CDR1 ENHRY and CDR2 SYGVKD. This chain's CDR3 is CAIAGVGMNTEAFF. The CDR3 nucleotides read TGTGCCATCGCAGGGGTGGGGATGAACACTGAAGCTTTCTTT.

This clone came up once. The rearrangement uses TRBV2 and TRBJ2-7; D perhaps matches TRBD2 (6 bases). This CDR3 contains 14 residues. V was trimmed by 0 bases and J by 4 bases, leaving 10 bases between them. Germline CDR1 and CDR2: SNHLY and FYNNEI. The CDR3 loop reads CASSEAGTQYEQYF. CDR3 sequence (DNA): TGTGCCAGCAGTGAAGCCGGGACTCAGTACGAGCAGTACTTC.

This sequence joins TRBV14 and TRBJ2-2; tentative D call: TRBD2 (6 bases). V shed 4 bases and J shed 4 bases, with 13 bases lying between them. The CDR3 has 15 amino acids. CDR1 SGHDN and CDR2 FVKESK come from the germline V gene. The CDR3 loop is CASSLGSGATGELFF. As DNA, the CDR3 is TGTGCCAGCAGCCTCGGGTCGGGAGCCACCGGGGAGCTGTTTTTT. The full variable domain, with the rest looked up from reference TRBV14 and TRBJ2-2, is EAGVTQFPSHSVIEKGQTVTLRCDPISGHDNLYWYRRVMGKEIKFLLHFVKESKQDESGMPNNRFLAERTGGTYSTLKVQPAELEDSGVYFCASSLGSGATGELFFGEGSRLTVL.